The 5 T cell receptor beta chains below all came from one sample that was sequenced in a study of preoperative IRX-2 immunotherapy in early breast cancer. The method was immunoSEQ multiplex PCR; TCRdb's version includes in-frame clones alone and lacks a portion of them. The profile shows 35,000 to 45,000 clones, roughly four fifths of them singletons. The treatment here: preoperative locoregional IRX-2 cytokine immunotherapy. The starting material was lymph node tissue, obtained after IRX-2 immunotherapy. The receptors stem from a human donor with breast cancer.

This chain connects TRBV6-8 to TRBJ1-1, with D unresolved. Germline V CDR1 and CDR2: MNHGY, SAAAGT. This CDR3 contains 12 residues. Trimming took 2 bases from V and 7 from J, leaving 8 bases between them. For the CDR3, the DNA is TGTGCCAGCAGTTACACGGACGGTGAAGCTTTCTTT. Encoded protein: CASSYTDGEAFF.

The chain has TRBV30 and TRBJ2-2, with D perhaps TRBD1 or TRBD2 (6 bases each). CDR3 size: 15 residues. The germline gives CDR1 GTSNPN, CDR2 SVGIG (reference sequence). The V gene lost 2 bases and the J gene lost 6 bases, with 16 bases spanning the gap. Here the CDR3 reads CAWSFGGGLAGELFF. Written as DNA, the CDR3 is TGTGCCTGGAGTTTCGGAGGGGGGCTCGCCGGGGAGCTGTTTTTT.

The chain employs TRBV6-8 and TRBJ1-5; D unclear. The CDR3 extends over 14 amino acids. The germline V gene encodes CDR1 MNHGY and CDR2 SAAAGT. Trimming left V 0 bases short and J 1 base short, with 4 bases between. DNA for the CDR3: TGTGCCAGCAGTTACTCGAACAGCAATCAGCCCCAGCATTTT. Translated, it gives CASSYSNSNQPQHF.

This clone has only one observation. The chain links TRBV10-2 to TRBJ2-3; D gene unclear. Germline lookup yields CDR1 WSHSY and CDR2 SAAADI. CDR3 length: 15 amino acids. The ends were cut back, 1 base at V and 5 bases at J, with 13 bases in the middle. The CDR3 is CASSEFSGFRDTQYF. The CDR3 DNA is TGCGCCAGCAGTGAGTTTAGTGGGTTTCGAGATACGCAGTATTTT.

Here the CDR3 DNA reads TGTGCCAGCAGCTTTGCAGGGACATCCTTCGCGTACGAGCAGTACTTC. Translation gives CASSFAGTSFAYEQYF. V is TRBV7-1 and J is TRBJ2-7; TRBD1 is a possible D gene (6 bases). TRBV7-1 is an ORF for which the function is uncertain. V lost 4 bases, J lost 4 bases, and 20 bases lay in between. The CDR3 totals 16 residues.